The 22 T cell receptor beta chains listed next were all sequenced from one sample in a study of post-analysis software for immune sequencing data. Study-wide findings and caveats: Comparison of patients with controls showed roughly five TRBV segments more frequent in patients, TRBV5-6, TRBV5-1 and TRBV20-1 among them.

Included in the TCR beta cDNA libraries were unique molecular identifiers. MiXCR, run by TCRdb on the PCR reads, gives a single entry per CDR3 protein. The table includes roughly 800,000 distinct CDR3 sequences, around 45% detected once. Their specific antigens are unknown. Material: blood. These receptors came from a girl aged 10 to 17 with multiple sclerosis.

Here the CDR3 DNA reads TGTGCCAGCAGTCCCCGGACTGCCGAGCAGTTCTTC. Translated, it gives CASSPRTAEQFF. The chain carries TRBV27 and TRBJ2-1, with D perhaps matching TRBD2 (5 bases). Germline CDR1 is MNHEY and CDR2 is SMNVEV (reference sequence). Trimming shortened V by 5 bases and J by 10 bases, and 12 bases separated the two germline ends. CDR3 length: 12 amino acids.

The chain recombines TRBV7-9 with TRBJ1-2; a possible D gene is TRBD1 (5 bases). CDR1 and CDR2 (germline): SEHNR, FQNEAQ (reference sequence). The CDR3 is 14 residues long. Trimming shortened V by 5 bases and J by 6 bases, and 16 bases separated the two germline ends. The CDR3 reads CASSPGTGEDGYTF. The CDR3 DNA sequence: TGTGCCAGCAGCCCCGGGACGGGCGAGGATGGCTACACCTTC.

This clonotype was counted between two and nine times. This sequence joins TRBV12-3 or TRBV12-4 and TRBJ1-5, with 9 bases matching TRBD1. After removal of 6 bases from V and 1 base from J, the junction contained 10 bases not matched to a gene. This CDR3 region has 17 residues. The chain's CDR3 is CASRSGQGGGSNQPQHF. The DNA for the CDR3 is TGTGCCAGCAGATCGGGACAGGGAGGAGGAAGCAATCAGCCCCAGCATTTT.

Concerning this clonotype: One end of the junction fails to match germline, which may point to a read error. J is TRBJ1-1 and V is TRBV15; 7 bases align to TRBD1. This CDR3 region has 16 residues. Germline values: CDR1 LNHNV, CDR2 YYDKDF (reference sequence). CDR3 amino acids: CATIRGGGDRNTEAFF. DNA for the CDR3: TGTGCCACCATCAGAGGTGGTGGGGACAGGAACACTGAAGCTTTCTTT.

The V and J genes are TRBV20-1 and TRBJ2-6, with D perhaps being TRBD1 or TRBD2 (6 bases each). The germline V and J ends were trimmed by 0 bases and 0 bases, with 12 bases remaining between them. The CDR3 runs 17 residues. The V gene's germline CDR1 is DFQATT and CDR2 SNEGSKA (reference sequence). CDR3 in DNA: TGCAGTGCTAGAGATCGAGGGGGAGGCTCTGGGGCCAACGTCCTGACTTTC. Its protein is CSARDRGGGSGANVLTF.

This chain connects TRBV9 to TRBJ2-4; 7 nucleotides line up with TRBD2. The J call is in doubt because the DNA end fits TRBJ2-5 better. The CDR3 covers 15 residues. Per germline, CDR1 SGDLS and CDR2 YYNGEE. CDR3 nucleotide sequence: TGTGCCAGCAGCGTGGGAGGCGGGAGAGGAGAGACCCAGTACTTC. This gives the protein CASSVGGGRGETQYF.

Many counts were recorded for this clonotype. The genes are TRBV7-2 and TRBJ2-7; 7 nucleotides line up with TRBD2. J gave up 6 bases and V 4 bases, and 9 bases lay outside the gene matches. Germline CDR1 and CDR2: SGHTA and FQGNSA. CDR3 size: 14 residues. The CDR3 coding sequence is TGTGCCAGCAGCTATGTGGCGGCTAGCGGCGAGCAGTACTTC. Its translation is CASSYVAASGEQYF.

This sequence joins TRBV12-3 or TRBV12-4 and TRBJ2-5; no definite D call. CDR3 length: 13 residues. Trimming removed 3 bases from V and 2 bases from J, with 7 bases in between. The CDR3 sequence: CASSFLQQETQYF. CDR3 nucleotides: TGTGCCAGCAGTTTTTTACAGCAAGAGACCCAGTACTTC.

The CDR3, as DNA: TGCGCCAGCAGTGAGTGGCCCACCGGGGAGCTGTTTTTT. This encodes CASSEWPTGELFF. The chain links TRBV10-1 to TRBJ2-2; D is undetermined. Germline CDR1 and CDR2: WNHNN and SYGVQD (reference sequence). The CDR3 totals 13 residues. Trimming removed 1 base from V and 4 bases from J, with 4 bases in between.

The chain joins TRBV15 to TRBJ1-2, with D possibly being TRBD1 (6 bases). In germline, CDR1 is LNHNV, CDR2 YYDKDF (reference sequence). Trimming cost V 5 bases and J 5 bases, with 18 bases left between them. CDR3 size: 15 residues. CDR3 sequence reads: CATSPRDTSTYGYTF. The DNA of the CDR3 is TGTGCCACCAGCCCCCGGGACACCTCCACGTATGGCTACACCTTC.

The chain combines TRBV5-7 with TRBJ2-1, with 8 bases fitting TRBD2. TRBV5-7 is known as an ORF, though its function is uncertain. This CDR3 has 18 amino acids. With V trimmed by 0 bases and J by 8 bases, 16 bases remained unmatched. The CDR3 loop is CASSLAQESVAGLDEQFF. In DNA form, the CDR3 reads TGTGCCAGCAGCTTGGCCCAGGAGTCGGTAGCGGGATTGGATGAGCAGTTCTTC.

The gene calls are TRBV13 and TRBJ2-7; 9 bases match TRBD2. This CDR3 spans 17 amino acids. Germline V lookup: CDR1 PRHDT, CDR2 FYEKMQ (reference sequence). The V segment lost 3 bases and the J segment 0 bases; nucleotides outside the gene matches: 9. Written as DNA, the CDR3 is TGTGCCAGCAGCTTTGGTGTGGCGGGAGGGCGCTCCTACGAGCAGTACTTC. Translation: CASSFGVAGGRSYEQYF.

The chain joins TRBV9 to TRBJ1-2; D remains ambiguous. The V end lost 0 bases, the J end lost 8 bases, and 8 bases lay between the germline ends. CDR3 length: 12 amino acids. CDR1 is SGDLS, CDR2 YYNGEE, per germline. CDR3: CASSVDTRGYTF. CDR3 DNA sequence: TGTGCCAGCAGCGTAGACACTCGCGGCTACACCTTC.

The rearrangement uses TRBV5-6 and TRBJ2-1; no clear D. The ends were cut back, 4 bases at V and 7 bases at J, with 12 bases in the middle. Per germline, CDR1 SGHDT and CDR2 YYEEEE. This CDR3 region has 13 residues. This CDR3 reads CASSLPGWNEQFF. The CDR3 bases are TGTGCCAGCAGCCTGCCCGGCTGGAATGAGCAGTTCTTC.

Concerning this clonotype: Mismatch with germline at one junction end may stem from a read error. This chain connects TRBV6-5 to TRBJ2-1, with D maybe TRBD2 (6 bases). Germline CDR1 and CDR2: MNHEY and SVGAGI. The CDR3 covers 15 residues. Written as DNA, the CDR3 is TGTGCCGTAACCTGGGGTAGCGGCTCCTACAATGGGCAGTTCTTC. The encoded protein is CAVTWGSGSYNGQFF.

This chain connects TRBV6-1 to TRBJ1-2; TRBD1 might be the D (5 bases). V was trimmed by 7 bases and J by 7 bases, leaving 10 bases between them. This CDR3 is 11 amino acids long. Germline V gene data show CDR1 as MNHNS and CDR2 as SASEGT. Here the CDR3 DNA reads TGTGCCAGCACGGCGGGGGGTGGCTACACCTTC. This encodes CASTAGGGYTF.

The DNA for the CDR3 is TGTGCCAGCGGGACTAAGGCCCCCGGGACAGGTCCCTTCGAGCAGTACTTC. Its translation: CASGTKAPGTGPFEQYF. The chain uses TRBV6-1 and TRBJ2-5; perhaps TRBD1 as D (8 bases). The DNA end is more similar to TRBJ2-7, so the J call may be wrong. This CDR3 region has 17 residues. Germline V gene sequence: CDR1 MNHNS, CDR2 SASEGT.

This clonotype was seen once. This chain joins TRBV20-1 and TRBJ2-7, with 9 nucleotides matching TRBD1. The length of the CDR3 is 14 residues. Trimming at V came to 1 base and at J to 2 bases, leaving 3 bases not matched to a gene. The germline CDR1 and CDR2 sequences are DFQATT and SNEGSKA (reference sequence). CDR3: CSARGTGETYEQYF. Here the CDR3 DNA reads TGCAGTGCTAGAGGGACAGGGGAGACCTACGAGCAGTACTTC.

This rearrangement joins TRBV4-2 to TRBJ2-7; 9 nucleotides line up with TRBD2. Trimming took 3 bases from V and 7 from J; bases not matched to a gene: 1. Germline CDR1 reads LGHNA; CDR2 reads YNFKEQ. The CDR3 runs 12 residues. This CDR3 is CASSHAGGEQYF. The CDR3, as DNA: TGTGCCAGCAGCCATGCGGGAGGGGAGCAGTACTTC.

The rearrangement links TRBV6-5 to TRBJ2-4; possible D gene TRBD2, 6 bases. With the DNA end fitting TRBJ2-7 better, the J assignment may be wrong. This CDR3 is 14 amino acids long. The germline V gene encodes CDR1 MNHEY and CDR2 SVGAGI. CDR3 residues: CASSYIGGGSEQYF. The CDR3 coding sequence is TGTGCCAGCAGTTATATCGGGGGAGGTAGCGAGCAGTACTTC.

The chain links TRBV9 to TRBJ2-1; 9 bases line up with TRBD2. The CDR3 extends over 16 amino acids. J was trimmed by 5 bases and V by 0 bases; bases with no gene match: 6. Germline V gene sequence: CDR1 SGDLS, CDR2 YYNGEE. The chain's CDR3 is CASSVGGSGRNNEQFF. In DNA form, the CDR3 reads TGTGCCAGCAGCGTAGGTGGTAGCGGGAGAAACAATGAGCAGTTCTTC. The whole variable domain, filled in from reference TRBV9 and TRBJ2-1, reads DSGVTQTPKHLITATGQRVTLRCSPRSGDLSVYWYQQSLDQGLQFLIQYYNGEERAKGNILERFSAQQFPDLHSELNLSSLELGDSALYFCASSVGGSGRNNEQFFGPGTRLTVL.

This clonotype was detected once. J is TRBJ2-1 and V is TRBV19; weak D call: TRBD2 (6 bases). Trimming pared 6 bases from V and 5 bases from J, leaving 20 bases between. The CDR3 runs to 16 residues. Germline assignment: CDR1 LNHDA and CDR2 SQIVND (reference sequence). CDR3 nucleotide sequence: TGTGCCAGTAGACCCAACCAGCGGGCCATCCACAATGAGCAGTTCTTC. Protein sequence: CASRPNQRAIHNEQFF.